Listed below are T cell receptor beta chains from one sample, sequenced in a study of T cell responses to AZD1222 COVID-19 vaccine. Repertoires were generated with immunoSEQ multiplex PCR, while TCRdb's copy carries only in-frame clones and drops some. The profile shows hundreds of thousands of clones, 85% to 95% of them singletons. Sequenced material: peripheral blood, taken 28 days after the second AZD1222 dose. These receptors all stem from an adult who received the AZD1222 COVID-19 vaccine. Both conserved end residues are part of each CDR3. D genes are given only for firm matches. Only some rows state a clone size, as once, few, many or a class for expanded clones.

J,V,D,size,CDR3,DNA
TRBJ2-3,TRBV7-3,TRBD2,.,CASSASGDTDTQYF,TGTGCCAGCAGCGCTAGCGGAGACACAGATACGCAGTATTTT
TRBJ2-2,TRBV4-1,TRBD1,.,CASSSRTGSNTGELFF,TGCGCCAGCAGCTCCCGGACAGGAAGCAACACCGGGGAGCTGTTTTTT
TRBJ1-6,TRBV2,.,.,CASSEGASINSYNSPLHF,TGTGCCAGCAGTGAAGGGGCTAGCATTAACTCCTATAATTCACCCCTCCACTTT
TRBJ1-2,TRBV7-9,TRBD1,.,CASSSGTGFDGYTF,TGTGCCAGCAGCTCCGGGACAGGATTTGATGGCTACACCTTC
TRBJ2-1,TRBV7-3,.,.,CASSLTSGIGNEQFF,TGTGCCAGCAGCTTAACGTCCGGGATAGGCAATGAGCAGTTCTTC
TRBJ2-1,TRBV5-1,.,.,CASSEFDTYNEQFF,TGCGCCAGCAGCGAGTTCGACACCTACAATGAGCAGTTCTTC
TRBJ1-1,TRBV6-5,.,.,CASSRTNEAFF,TGTGCCAGCAGTCGCACTAATGAAGCTTTCTTT
TRBJ2-3,TRBV4-3,.,.,CASSQDSGTGGDSTDTQYF,TGCGCCAGCAGCCAAGATAGTGGCACAGGCGGCGATAGCACAGATACGCAGTATTTT
TRBJ1-2,TRBV18,.,.,CASSPGASWDYGYTF,TGTGCCAGCTCACCGGGGGCTAGTTGGGACTATGGCTACACCTTC
TRBJ2-5,TRBV24-1,TRBD2,.,CATTSGAGQETQYF,TGTGCCACCACCAGCGGGGCAGGCCAAGAGACCCAGTACTTC
TRBJ2-5,TRBV28,TRBD2,.,CASSLWLAGGPRETQYF,TGTGCCAGCAGTTTATGGTTAGCGGGGGGGCCGAGAGAGACCCAGTACTTC
TRBJ2-7,TRBV5-1,.,.,CASSLGSSSYEQYF,TGCGCCAGCAGCTTGGGGTCAAGCTCCTACGAGCAGTACTTC
TRBJ1-2,TRBV29-1,TRBD1,.,CSVGTGGIYGYTF,TGCAGCGTGGGGACAGGGGGAATCTATGGCTACACCTTC
TRBJ2-1,TRBV12-3/TRBV12-4,.,once,CASTPTGDNEQFF,TGTGCCAGCACCCCCACAGGAGACAATGAGCAGTTCTTC
TRBJ2-7,TRBV19,TRBD2,once,CATRLAGGHEQYF,TGTGCCACCCGACTAGCGGGAGGGCACGAGCAGTACTTC
TRBJ2-7,TRBV23-1,.,.,CASSLPGQGQPYEQYF,TGCGCCAGCAGTCTTCCGGGGCAGGGGCAACCCTACGAGCAGTACTTC
TRBJ1-1,TRBV6-6,.,.,CASSLGGTNTEAFF,TGTGCCAGCAGCCTAGGCGGAACGAACACTGAAGCTTTCTTT
TRBJ2-7,TRBV27,.,.,CASSLSGLNEGEQYF,TGTGCCAGCAGTTTGTCGGGCCTAAACGAGGGCGAGCAGTACTTC
TRBJ1-1,TRBV2,TRBD1,.,CASRGDSLNTEAFF,TGTGCCAGCAGGGGGGACAGCCTGAACACTGAAGCTTTCTTT
TRBJ1-1,TRBV12-3/TRBV12-4,.,.,CASSLQGSTEAFF,TGTGCCAGCAGTTTACAGGGTAGCACTGAAGCTTTCTTT
TRBJ2-6,TRBV19,TRBD2,.,CASSHPFTGTSEREVTGANVLTF,TGTGCCAGTAGCCATCCCTTCACTGGAACCTCTGAGCGGGAGGTAACTGGGGCCAACGTCCTGACTTTC
TRBJ1-2,TRBV9,.,.,CASSVVSGGYTF,TGTGCCAGCAGCGTAGTCTCGGGGGGCTACACCTTC
TRBJ1-1,TRBV25-1,.,once,CASSTGPLDTEAFF,TGTGCCAGCAGTACGGGGCCGTTGGACACTGAAGCTTTCTTT
TRBJ2-7,TRBV7-2,.,.,CASSPSREAYEQYF,TGTGCCAGCAGCCCCTCTCGGGAAGCCTACGAGCAGTACTTC
TRBJ2-7,TRBV6-2/TRBV6-3,.,.,CASSYSIVEQYF,TGTGCCAGCAGTTACTCGATTGTGGAGCAGTACTTC
TRBJ2-3,TRBV29-1,.,.,CSVEDVLTRTQYF,TGCAGCGTTGAAGATGTGTTGACAAGGACGCAGTATTTT
TRBJ2-3,TRBV12-3/TRBV12-4,.,.,CASSWADTQYF,TGTGCCAGCAGTTGGGCAGATACGCAGTATTTT
TRBJ2-4,TRBV29-1,.,.,CSAQGGWPGYIQYF,TGCAGCGCTCAGGGGGGGTGGCCCGGGTACATTCAGTACTTC
TRBJ1-2,TRBV2,.,.,CASSDRVVFSYGYTF,TGTGCCAGCAGTGACAGGGTAGTGTTCTCTTATGGCTACACCTTC
TRBJ2-3,TRBV19,TRBD2,.,CASSLLAGAGDTQYF,TGTGCCAGTAGTCTCTTAGCGGGGGCGGGAGATACGCAGTATTTT
TRBJ1-2,TRBV28,.,few,CASTTAGLRGYTF,TGTGCCAGCACCACGGCGGGACTTCGGGGCTACACCTTC